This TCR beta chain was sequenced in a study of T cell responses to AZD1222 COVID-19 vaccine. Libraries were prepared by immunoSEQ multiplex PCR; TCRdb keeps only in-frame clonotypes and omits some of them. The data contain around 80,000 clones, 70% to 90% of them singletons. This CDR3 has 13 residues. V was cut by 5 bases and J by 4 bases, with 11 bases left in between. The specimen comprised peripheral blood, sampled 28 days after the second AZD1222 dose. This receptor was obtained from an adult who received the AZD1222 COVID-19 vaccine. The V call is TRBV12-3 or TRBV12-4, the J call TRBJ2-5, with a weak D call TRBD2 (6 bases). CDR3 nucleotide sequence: TGTGCCAGCAGTATCCGGGACTTAGAGACCCAGTACTTC. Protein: CASSIRDLETQYF.